These 21 T cell receptor beta chains were all obtained from the same sample, sequenced in a study of T cells in Graves' hyperthyroidism and ophthalmopathy. Amplified TCR beta CDR3 regions derived from RNA transcripts. The TCR CDR3 first-round RT-PCR relied on the HTBI primer set. One entry per CDR3 protein results from TCRdb running MiXCR on the multiplex PCR reads. The sample lists around 440,000 distinct CDR3 sequences; approximately 15% were seen once. Sequenced sample: blood. These receptor sequences come from a woman in her late teens or twenties with Graves' hyperthyroidism.

This chain connects TRBV10-1 to TRBJ1-4; tentative D call: TRBD1 (6 bases). Per germline, CDR1 WNHNN and CDR2 SYGVQD (reference sequence). The CDR3 contains 15 residues. The germline V and J ends were trimmed by 6 bases and 8 bases, with 19 bases remaining between them. In DNA, the CDR3 is TGCGCCAGCAGCGATCAGAAGGGGGGAAACGAAAAACTGTTTTTT. Translation gives CASSDQKGGNEKLFF.

The chain recombines TRBV27 with TRBJ2-3; D ambiguous. Trimming stripped 6 bases from V and 1 base from J, with 14 bases between. This CDR3 is built from 15 residues. Germline V gene lookup returns CDR1 MNHEY and CDR2 SMNVEV (reference sequence). CDR3 coding DNA: TGTGCCAGCAGGGCCCTAGGGAAGGGCACAGATACGCAGTATTTT. This encodes CASRALGKGTDTQYF.

This clonotype was recorded many times. This chain links TRBV12-3 or TRBV12-4 with TRBJ1-5, with 9 bases lining up with TRBD1. This CDR3 is built from 18 residues. J lost 0 bases, V lost 1 base, and 7 bases had no gene match. This CDR3 is CASSLGDRAGYSNQPQHF. DNA of the CDR3: TGTGCCAGCAGTTTAGGGGACAGGGCTGGATATAGCAATCAGCCCCAGCATTTT.

This clonotype was counted at least ten times. The chain recombines TRBV27 with TRBJ2-1, with a weak D call TRBD2 (7 bases). This CDR3 has 16 residues. CDR1 is MNHEY, CDR2 SMNVEV, per germline (reference sequence). Between the trimmed V and J ends, which lost 4 bases and 7 bases, there was a span of 20 bases. For the CDR3, the DNA is TGTGCCAGCAGTTCCCAGGGAGGGGGGCCAGGGAATGAGCAGTTCTTC. This encodes CASSSQGGGPGNEQFF.

This clonotype was detected a few times. Possible read error: a much larger clone is one base away. The J gene is TRBJ2-1, the V gene TRBV2; D uncertain. V was pared by 7 bases and J by 3 bases, with 7 bases between. The CDR3 has 12 amino acids. Germline assignment: CDR1 SNHLY and CDR2 FYNNEI. CDR3: CASNTDYNEQFF. The CDR3 nucleotides read TGTGCCAGCAACACTGACTACAATGAGCAGTTCTTC.

This clonotype has ten or more counts. The rearrangement joins TRBV6-5 to TRBJ2-3; D unresolved. CDR1 and CDR2 (germline): MNHEY, SVGAGI. V was cut by 0 bases and J by 1 base, with 5 bases left in between. This CDR3 has 14 amino acids. The CDR3 sequence is CASSYSSRTDTQYF. The DNA of the CDR3 is TGTGCCAGCAGTTACTCGTCCCGCACAGATACGCAGTATTTT.

On this clonotype: A much larger clone lies one base from this, so it may be a read error. The J gene is TRBJ1-2, the V gene TRBV29-1, with TRBD1 matching 9 bases. This CDR3 contains 16 residues. Germline V gives CDR1 SQVTM, CDR2 ANQGSEA. V lost 6 bases, J lost 0 bases, and 11 bases stayed unmatched. Here the CDR3 reads CSVQDRGLRANYGYTF. CDR3 bases: TGCAGCGTCCAGGACAGGGGCTTAAGGGCTAACTATGGCTACACCTTC.

This clonotype was observed a few times. This CDR3 is CASSESFQPQHF. The CDR3 bases are TGTGCCAGCAGTGAAAGTTTTCAGCCCCAGCATTTT. The V and J genes are TRBV6-1 and TRBJ1-5, with no clear D. Trimming removed 2 bases from V and 6 bases from J, with 5 bases in between. Germline CDR1 reads MNHNS; CDR2 reads SASEGT. The CDR3 runs 12 residues.

In its sample, this clonotype was seen a few times. The chain combines TRBV6-1 with TRBJ1-3; weak D call: TRBD1 (5 bases). The V gene lost 8 bases and the J gene lost 0 bases, with 17 bases spanning the gap. The CDR3 has 16 amino acids. The V gene's germline CDR1 is MNHNS and CDR2 SASEGT. In DNA, the CDR3 is TGTGCCAGCTCTCTTACCGGGGACGGCTCTGGAAACACCATATATTTT. As protein: CASSLTGDGSGNTIYF.

This clonotype has at least ten counts. This chain uses TRBV6-4 with TRBJ2-1, with D maybe TRBD2 (6 bases). The CDR3 runs to 15 residues. Germline V gene data show CDR1 as MRHNA and CDR2 as SNTAGT. V gave up 4 bases and J gave up 5 bases, with 15 bases separating them. DNA for the CDR3: TGTGCCAGCAGTGGGGGGGAGGAGGGCGACAATGAGCAGTTCTTC. It is translated as CASSGGEEGDNEQFF.

At least ten counts were recorded for this clonotype. The chain uses TRBV5-5 and TRBJ2-5; D remains ambiguous. The ends were cut back, 1 base at V and 6 bases at J, with 7 bases in the middle. CDR1 and CDR2 (germline): SGHKS, YYEKEE (reference sequence). There are 12 residues in the CDR3. The CDR3 DNA is TGTGCCAGCAGCTTGTTGGTGCAGACCCAGTACTTC. It codes for CASSLLVQTQYF.

This clonotype was counted many times. The V gene is TRBV12-3 or TRBV12-4, the J gene TRBJ1-5, with TRBD1 matching over 7 bases. Trimming cost V 3 bases and J 0 bases; bases outside gene matches: 5. This CDR3 is built from 16 residues. The CDR3 loop is CASSFGTDYSNQPQHF. In nucleotides, the CDR3 is TGTGCCAGCAGTTTCGGGACAGATTATAGCAATCAGCCCCAGCATTTT.

In its sample, this clonotype was seen once. CDR3 sequence reads: CASRIGGGAAEAFF. The CDR3 DNA follows: TGTGCCAGCAGGATTGGTGGGGGGGCGGCTGAAGCTTTCTTT. The rearrangement uses TRBV7-2 and TRBJ1-1; tentative D call: TRBD1 (6 bases). Germline-derived CDR1 and CDR2 are SGHTA and FQGNSA. V lost 6 bases to trimming and J lost 6 bases, with 17 bases between them. The CDR3 spans 14 residues.

This clonotype was counted ten times or more. This chain connects TRBV15 to TRBJ2-1; 7 positions match TRBD2. The J segment lost 0 bases and the V segment lost 4 bases, leaving 9 bases of the junction unmatched. The CDR3 sequence is 17 residues long. CDR1 and CDR2 from the germline V gene are LNHNV and YYDKDF (reference sequence). CDR3 region: CATSIDSGYPSYNEQFF. In nucleotides, the CDR3 is TGTGCCACCAGCATAGATAGCGGGTACCCCTCCTACAATGAGCAGTTCTTC.

In this sample, this clonotype turned up many times. The chain employs TRBV27 and TRBJ2-3; no firm D call. The CDR3 contains 15 residues. V lost 2 bases, J lost 0 bases, and 9 bases lay in between. Germline CDR1 reads MNHEY; CDR2 reads SMNVEV (reference sequence). CDR3 sequence (DNA): TGTGCCAGCAGTTTAAAGGCGGCTAGCACAGATACGCAGTATTTT. It specifies CASSLKAASTDTQYF.

This clonotype was counted a few times. The chain recombines TRBV15 with TRBJ1-5; a weak D match, TRBD1 (5 bases). The V gene lost 4 bases and the J gene lost 6 bases, with 13 bases spanning the gap. Germline lookup yields CDR1 LNHNV and CDR2 YYDKDF (reference sequence). CDR3 length: 14 amino acids. The CDR3 protein is CATSTSGRGQPQHF. CDR3 nucleotides: TGTGCCACCAGCACATCAGGGAGGGGTCAGCCCCAGCATTTT. The full variable domain, completed using reference TRBV15 and TRBJ1-5, is DAMVIQNPRYQVTQFGKPVTLSCSQTLNHNVMYWYQQKSSQAPKLLFHYYDKDFNNEADTPDNFQSRRPNTSFCFLDIRSPGLGDTAMYLCATSTSGRGQPQHFGDGTRLSIL.

V usage is TRBV28 and J usage is TRBJ2-2; D unclear. The CDR3 totals 16 residues. The germline V and J ends were trimmed by 10 bases and 0 bases, with 18 bases remaining between them. CDR1 MDHEN and CDR2 SYDVKM come from the germline V gene. CDR3 sequence reads: CATPRWDVPNTGELFF. The CDR3, as DNA: TGTGCCACCCCACGATGGGATGTCCCGAACACCGGGGAGCTGTTTTTT. Supplemented by reference TRBV28 and TRBJ2-2, the full variable domain reads DVKVTQSSRYLVKRTGEKVFLECVQDMDHENMFWYRQDPGLGLRLIYFSYDVKMKEKGDIPEGYSVSREKKERFSLILESASTNQTSMYLCATPRWDVPNTGELFFGEGSRLTVL.

This clonotype has ten or more counts. The chain links TRBV6-1 to TRBJ2-5; 8 positions agree with TRBD1. The CDR3 is 16 residues long. Germline CDR1 reads MNHNS; CDR2 reads SASEGT. Trimming took 4 bases from V and 4 from J; bases not matched to a gene: 11. The DNA for the CDR3 is TGTGCCAGCAGTGCGGACAGGGTGGATCAAAGAGAGACCCAGTACTTC. The encoded protein is CASSADRVDQRETQYF.

The chain links TRBV20-1 to TRBJ2-7, with a weak D call TRBD1 (6 bases). Germline CDR1 reads DFQATT; CDR2 reads SNEGSKA (reference sequence). V lost 6 bases to trimming and J lost 3 bases, with 15 bases between them. This CDR3 contains 13 residues. The DNA for the CDR3 is TGCAGTGCCGCAGGGGAGTCTGACTACGAGCAGTACTTC. Protein sequence: CSAAGESDYEQYF.

This clonotype has ten or more counts. The V and J genes are TRBV10-3 and TRBJ2-1; 13 positions agree with TRBD2. CDR3 size: 15 residues. Germline V gene lookup returns CDR1 ENHRY and CDR2 SYGVKD. The junction had 5 bases not matched to a gene; V was cut back by 6 bases and J by 6 bases. In nucleotides, the CDR3 is TGTGCCATCAGCTTACGGACTAGCGGGAGCAATGAGCAGTTCTTC. This translates into CAISLRTSGSNEQFF.

In its sample, this clonotype was seen a few times. V and J are TRBV19 and TRBJ1-2; D uncertain. The CDR3 is 14 amino acids. V lost 6 bases, J lost 2 bases, and 13 bases lay in between. The V gene's germline CDR1 is LNHDA and CDR2 SQIVND (reference sequence). The CDR3 reads CASRDRKSNYGYTF. CDR3 DNA sequence: TGTGCCAGTAGAGACCGAAAATCAAACTATGGCTACACCTTC.